This entry features one T cell receptor beta chain sequence. The antigen remains unidentified. The study ran its PCR with 60 Vbeta and 13 Jbeta primers. Assay used: immunoSEQ multiplex PCR; TCRdb lists only in-frame clones, some missing. The repertoire consists of about 92,000 clones, with roughly 80% occurring once and the leading ten covering 1.2%. This record comes from a study of cytomegalovirus exposure and HLA in healthy donors. General study results and limits: Altogether, about 160 TCR beta chains were recorded as cytomegalovirus-associated. Previously analyzed data showed that most TCR beta V segments were productive at a frequency of about 87% or about 30%.

CDR3 length: 18 residues. The germline V gene has CDR1 ENHRY and CDR2 SYGVKD. After removal of 3 bases from V and 4 bases from J, the junction contained 15 bases not matched to a gene. This sequence originates from a girl aged 2 to 9 in good health and CMV-seropositive. Input material: PBMCs. The chain has TRBV10-3 and TRBJ2-7, with 10 positions matching TRBD2. CDR3 sequence: CAISERAPTSGILYEQYF. The CDR3 nucleotides read TGTGCCATCAGTGAAAGGGCTCCCACTAGCGGGATTTTGTACGAGCAGTACTTC.